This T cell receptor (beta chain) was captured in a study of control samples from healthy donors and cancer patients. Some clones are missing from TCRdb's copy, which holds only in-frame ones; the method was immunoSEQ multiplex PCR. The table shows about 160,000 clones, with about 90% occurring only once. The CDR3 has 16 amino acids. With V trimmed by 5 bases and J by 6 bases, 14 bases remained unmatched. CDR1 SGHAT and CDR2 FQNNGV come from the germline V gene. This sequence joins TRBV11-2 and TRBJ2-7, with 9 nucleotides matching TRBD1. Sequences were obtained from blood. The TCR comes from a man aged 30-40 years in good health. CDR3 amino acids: CASSPPPQQGAFEQYF. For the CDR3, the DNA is TGTGCCAGCAGCCCACCCCCCCAACAGGGGGCGTTCGAGCAGTACTTC.